The rows below give T cell receptor beta chains drawn from one sample of a study of shared clonotypes between healthy human individuals. Libraries were prepared by immunoSEQ multiplex PCR; TCRdb keeps only in-frame clonotypes and omits some of them. The sample records about 980,000 clones, about 80% being singletons. The sample consisted of memory CD4+ T cells sorted from blood. The receptors come from a man younger than 35 in good health. CDR3s include the opening cysteine and the closing phenylalanine or tryptophan. A D gene is named only where the DNA matches it firmly. Not all rows give a size; the values are once, few, many and, for expanded clones, a class.

j_call v_call clone_size cdr3_length d_call cdr3_aa cdr3_nt
TRBJ1-1 TRBV15 NA 13 TRBD1 CATSRGQGAEAFF TGTGCCACCAGCAGGGGACAGGGGGCTGAAGCTTTCTTT
TRBJ2-3 TRBV19 NA 13 NA CASIDRNTDTQYF TGTGCCAGTATCGACCGAAACACAGATACGCAGTATTTT
TRBJ2-7 TRBV14 once 14 TRBD1 CASSQVTGAYEQYF TGTGCCAGCAGCCAAGTGACAGGGGCCTACGAGCAGTACTTC
TRBJ2-2 TRBV5-4 NA 16 TRBD1 CASSVQGRANTGELFF TGTGCCAGCAGCGTACAGGGGCGGGCTAACACCGGGGAGCTGTTTTTT
TRBJ2-3 TRBV7-2 NA 11 NA CASSAIDTQYF TGTGCCAGCAGCGCGATAGATACGCAGTATTTT
TRBJ2-3 TRBV4-1 few 18 NA CASSQDLAAGARTDTQYF TGCGCCAGCAGCCAAGATCTGGCGGCGGGGGCACGCACAGATACGCAGTATTTT
TRBJ1-2 TRBV18 NA 15 NA CASSPRDKGDYGYTF TGTGCCAGCTCACCCCGGGATAAGGGAGACTATGGCTACACCTTC
TRBJ1-6 TRBV7-8 NA 15 NA CASSSLDRSNSPLHF TGTGCCAGCAGCTCCCTAGACAGATCAAATTCACCCCTCCACTTT
TRBJ2-7 TRBV28 NA 15 TRBD2 CASSLLTSGGPQQYF TGTGCCAGCAGCCTGCTGACTAGCGGGGGGCCCCAGCAGTACTTC
TRBJ1-1 TRBV4-3 few 15 NA CASSQEIRVDTEAFF TGCGCCAGCAGCCAAGAGATCAGGGTGGACACTGAAGCTTTCTTT
TRBJ1-2 TRBV18 few 14 NA CASSAWSADYGYTF TGTGCCAGCTCAGCGTGGTCGGCAGACTATGGCTACACCTTC
TRBJ1-1 TRBV11-3 NA 13 NA CASSPGLGTEAFF TGTGCCAGCAGCCCCGGGCTGGGGACTGAAGCTTTCTTT
TRBJ2-5 TRBV6-1 NA 13 NA CASRAGFQETQYF TGTGCCAGCAGAGCAGGCTTCCAAGAGACCCAGTACTTC
TRBJ2-3 TRBV19 NA 15 TRBD1 CASSPRTGGADTQYF TGTGCCAGTAGTCCAAGGACAGGGGGCGCAGATACGCAGTATTTT
TRBJ1-2 TRBV19 NA 15 NA CASSGGPSKDYGYTF TGTGCCAGTAGTGGGGGCCCCAGTAAAGACTATGGCTACACCTTC
TRBJ1-6 TRBV11-2 NA 16 NA CASRGGRSSYNSPLHF TGTGCCAGCAGGGGTGGAAGGAGCTCCTATAATTCACCCCTCCACTTT
TRBJ2-3 TRBV4-2 NA 15 TRBD2 CASSQEGGLPDTQYF TGTGCCAGCAGCCAAGAGGGAGGGCTTCCGGATACGCAGTATTTT
TRBJ2-5 TRBV7-9 NA 13 NA CASSLDQGETQYF TGTGCCAGCAGCTTAGATCAAGGGGAGACCCAGTACTTC
TRBJ2-1 TRBV29-1 NA 13 NA CSNLGQGTNEQFF TGCAGTAACCTCGGGCAGGGAACCAATGAGCAGTTCTTC
TRBJ2-7 TRBV5-1 few 15 TRBD2 CASSLIAGGPYEQYF TGCGCCAGCAGCTTGATAGCGGGAGGGCCCTACGAGCAGTACTTC
TRBJ2-1 TRBV7-9 NA 15 TRBD2 CASSYGGEGSREQFF TGTGCCAGCAGCTACGGAGGGGAGGGTTCCCGTGAGCAGTTCTTC
TRBJ1-1 TRBV28 NA 13 NA CASIPYPRAEAFF TGTGCCAGCATTCCTTACCCCCGAGCCGAAGCTTTCTTT
TRBJ2-2 TRBV9 NA 16 TRBD1 CASSPRTGGSPGELFF TGTGCCAGCAGCCCACGGACAGGGGGGTCTCCCGGGGAGCTGTTTTTT
TRBJ1-5 TRBV6-6 NA 16 TRBD1 CASGTGGRHSNQPQHF TGTGCCAGTGGGACAGGAGGGAGGCATAGCAATCAGCCCCAGCATTTT
TRBJ2-7 TRBV19 NA 16 TRBD1 CASSIGGQPKDYEQYF TGTGCCAGTAGTATAGGGGGACAGCCAAAGGACTACGAGCAGTACTTC
TRBJ1-1 TRBV5-4 few 12 NA CASSLDSQEAFF TGTGCCAGCAGCTTGGATAGCCAGGAAGCTTTCTTT
TRBJ1-3 TRBV2 NA 15 NA CASSNTGYSGNTIYF TGTGCCAGCAGCAATACGGGGTACTCTGGAAACACCATATATTTT
TRBJ2-7 TRBV9 NA 15 NA CASTPGGTHTYEQYF TGTGCCAGCACCCCGGGCGGCACCCACACCTACGAGCAGTACTTC
TRBJ1-5 TRBV28 NA 13 NA CASSRGTNQPQHF TGTGCCAGCAGTCGCGGGACCAATCAGCCCCAGCATTTT
TRBJ2-2 TRBV5-1 NA 16 NA CASSLTPGAYTGELFF TGCGCCAGCAGCTTGACCCCGGGGGCCTACACCGGGGAGCTGTTTTTT
TRBJ2-4 TRBV19 few 13 NA CASRIFGGGIQYF TGTGCCAGTAGGATTTTCGGTGGGGGCATTCAGTACTTC
TRBJ2-7 TRBV5-4 NA 14 NA CASSPGPGNYEQYF TGTGCCAGCAGCCCCGGGCCGGGGAACTACGAGCAGTACTTC